These 23 T cell receptor beta chains originate from one sample sequenced in a study of control samples from healthy donors and cancer patients. Only in-frame clones appear in the TCRdb table, and some are missing; sequencing was by immunoSEQ multiplex PCR. Of some 160,000 clones in the sample, under 90% were seen once. Sequenced input: blood. These receptors were collected from a man aged 30 to 45 in good health.

This chain connects TRBV9 to TRBJ1-2, with D unresolved. Trimming left V 5 bases short and J 4 bases short, with 12 bases between. Germline lookup yields CDR1 SGDLS and CDR2 YYNGEE. The CDR3 is made up of 13 amino acids. CDR3 bases: TGTGCCAGCAGTGTGGACGCAATCTATGGCTACACCTTC. As protein: CASSVDAIYGYTF.

The chain joins TRBV10-3 to TRBJ2-3; D is perhaps TRBD1 (6 bases). The CDR3 extends over 14 amino acids. Germline V gene data show CDR1 as ENHRY and CDR2 as SYGVKD. V was shortened by 6 bases and J by 0 bases, with 10 bases between the two germline ends. The CDR3 bases are TGTGCCATCAGGGACAGTTTTAGCACAGATACGCAGTATTTT. Translated: CAIRDSFSTDTQYF.

The chain couples TRBV7-9 to TRBJ2-7; TRBD2 aligns across 11 bases. Looked up from germline, CDR1 is SEHNR and CDR2 is FQNEAQ (reference sequence). V was clipped by 5 bases and J by 2 bases; unmatched bases: 5. The CDR3 covers 15 residues. The chain's CDR3 is CASSVLAGGPYEQYF. The CDR3 bases are TGTGCCAGCAGCGTATTAGCGGGAGGGCCCTACGAGCAGTACTTC.

This clone came up once. The V and J genes are TRBV29-1 and TRBJ1-1; D is ambiguous. The CDR3 loop spans 15 amino acids. CDR1 and CDR2 from the germline V gene are SQVTM and ANQGSEA. V was pared by 1 base and J by 1 base, with 13 bases between. CDR3: CSVEVGRESNTEAFF. Written as DNA, the CDR3 is TGCAGCGTTGAAGTAGGTCGGGAGTCGAACACTGAAGCTTTCTTT.

This clone was seen a single time. The chain employs TRBV20-1 and TRBJ2-5, with 9 bases aligning to TRBD2. The J segment lost 0 bases and the V segment lost 3 bases, leaving 8 bases of the junction unmatched. CDR3 length equals 16 residues. Germline CDR1 DFQATT, CDR2 SNEGSKA (reference sequence). The CDR3 here is CSASSTGLAYQETQYF. CDR3 in DNA: TGCAGTGCTAGTTCCACCGGACTAGCGTACCAAGAGACCCAGTACTTC.

Remarks on this clone: A clone one base away is much larger, so this may be a read error. This chain links TRBV6-2 or TRBV6-3 with TRBJ2-3; D gene uncertain. V lost 1 base and J lost 2, with 1 base in between. The CDR3 has 12 residues. From germline, CDR1 is MNHEY and CDR2 SVGEGT. In nucleotides, the CDR3 is TGTGCCAGCAGTTACTACACAGATACGCAGTATTTT. Encoded protein: CASSYYTDTQYF.

The chain joins TRBV2 to TRBJ2-3, with D possibly matching TRBD1 (6 bases). The CDR3 runs to 14 residues. The germline gives CDR1 SNHLY, CDR2 FYNNEI. The ends were cut back, 6 bases at V and 0 bases at J, with 10 bases in the middle. The CDR3 loop reads CASSRTASTDTQYF. For the CDR3, the DNA is TGTGCCAGCAGCCGGACAGCTAGCACAGATACGCAGTATTTT.

V gene TRBV7-8 combines with J gene TRBJ2-3; D is tentatively TRBD1 or TRBD2 (5 bases each). The CDR3 is made up of 15 amino acids. Trimming removed 0 bases at V and 0 bases at J, with 7 bases between. In germline, CDR1 is SGHVS, CDR2 FQNEAQ. The CDR3 DNA follows: TGTGCCAGCAGCTTAGCGGGACGGAGCACAGATACGCAGTATTTT. Translating gives CASSLAGRSTDTQYF.

This clone was detected only once. The rearrangement joins TRBV19 to TRBJ1-1; a weak D match, TRBD1 (6 bases). The germline CDR1 and CDR2 sequences are LNHDA and SQIVND (reference sequence). Trimming took off 5 bases at V and 2 bases at J, with 18 bases between the two ends. This CDR3 has 16 amino acids. This CDR3 is CASSVGGGLLNTEAFF. As DNA, the CDR3 is TGTGCCAGTAGTGTCGGCGGGGGGCTATTAAACACTGAAGCTTTCTTT. Full variable domain (missing parts from reference TRBV19 and TRBJ1-1): DGGITQSPKYLFRKEGQNVTLSCEQNLNHDAMYWYRQDPGQGLRLIYYSQIVNDFQKGDIAEGYSVSREKKESFPLTVTSAQKNPTAFYLCASSVGGGLLNTEAFFGQGTRLTVV.

This clone has just one count. The chain links TRBV11-2 to TRBJ1-4, with 10 bases that match TRBD1. The ends lost 7 bases at V and 0 bases at J; junction bases unmatched: 8. The germline V gene encodes CDR1 SGHAT and CDR2 FQNNGV. CDR3 length: 17 amino acids. This CDR3 reads CASIAGGTGATNEKLFF. CDR3 bases: TGTGCCAGCATCGCCGGGGGGACAGGGGCAACTAATGAAAAACTGTTTTTT.

This chain joins TRBV13 and TRBJ1-4; no clear D. Germline CDR1 and CDR2: PRHDT and FYEKMQ (reference sequence). The CDR3 runs to 14 residues. Trimming pared 2 bases from V and 6 bases from J, leaving 10 bases between. In DNA form, the CDR3 reads TGTGCCAGCAGCTTAAGCAGGCAGTATGAAAAACTGTTTTTT. Its translation: CASSLSRQYEKLFF.

The chain joins TRBV6-5 to TRBJ1-3, with D possibly being TRBD1 (5 bases). Germline lookup yields CDR1 MNHEY and CDR2 SVGAGI. With 5 bases removed from V and 0 bases from J, the gap between germline ends came to 11 bases. This CDR3 is 15 amino acids long. CDR3 sequence: CASSPGRISGNTIYF. The CDR3 DNA sequence: TGTGCCAGCAGTCCAGGGAGAATCTCTGGAAACACCATATATTTT.

J is TRBJ1-6 and V is TRBV7-8; D is possibly TRBD1 (5 bases). The CDR3 sequence is 17 residues long. CDR1 SGHVS and CDR2 FQNEAQ come from the germline V gene. V lost 1 base, J lost 5 bases, and 15 bases lay in between. The CDR3 loop is CASSLGSGQSNNSPLHF. CDR3 nucleotide sequence: TGTGCCAGCAGCTTAGGGTCGGGGCAGTCAAATAATTCACCCCTCCACTTT.

V usage is TRBV5-1 and J usage is TRBJ2-2; TRBD2 matches 13 bases. V dropped 0 bases and J dropped 8; count of bases not matched to a gene: 4. The CDR3 has 16 residues. Per germline, CDR1 SGHRS and CDR2 YFSETQ. The CDR3 DNA sequence: TGCGCCAGCAGCTTGGGGACTAGCGGGAGCAGAGGGGAGCTGTTTTTT. Its translation: CASSLGTSGSRGELFF.

The V gene is TRBV11-3, the J gene TRBJ1-1, with D uncertain. The CDR3 loop spans 15 amino acids. Germline V gene lookup returns CDR1 SGHNT and CDR2 YENEEA. V lost 0 bases and J 2 bases, leaving 10 bases between the germline ends. The CDR3: CASSLERAVNTEAFF. The CDR3, as DNA: TGTGCCAGCAGCTTAGAAAGGGCGGTTAACACTGAAGCTTTCTTT.

This clone was seen a handful of times. The V gene is TRBV23-1, the J gene TRBJ1-5; TRBD1 is a possible D gene (5 bases). TRBV23-1 carries the ORF label, with uncertain function. The CDR3 runs to 15 residues. The V gene lost 2 bases and the J gene lost 4 bases, with 12 bases spanning the gap. The CDR3, as DNA: TGCGCCAGCAGTCAAGGCGCCAGGGCAAATCAGCCCCAGCATTTT. Its protein product is CASSQGARANQPQHF.

The chain couples TRBV7-8 to TRBJ1-1; no definite D call. Germline-derived CDR1 and CDR2 are SGHVS and FQNEAQ. Trimming cost V 2 bases and J 7 bases, with 5 bases left between them. This CDR3 is built from 11 residues. In DNA, the CDR3 is TGTGCCAGCAGCTTATTGGGTGAAGCTTTCTTT. Its translation is CASSLLGEAFF.

The genes are TRBV24-1 and TRBJ1-2, with TRBD1 identical over 7 bases. The germline V gene has CDR1 KGHDR and CDR2 SFDVKD. Trimming cost V 4 bases and J 0 bases; bases outside gene matches: 16. CDR3 length equals 19 residues. The CDR3 region has the DNA TGTGCCACCAGTGACCCTGCGGGCAGGGACAGCAAGTCTAACTATGGCTACACCTTC. This translates into CATSDPAGRDSKSNYGYTF.

V gene TRBV7-2 combines with J gene TRBJ2-2; D is perhaps TRBD2 (6 bases). Germline V gene sequence: CDR1 SGHTA, CDR2 FQGNSA. The germline V and J ends were trimmed by 2 bases and 5 bases, with 12 bases remaining between them. The CDR3 totals 15 residues. The CDR3 protein is CASSLSGTETGELFF. The CDR3 bases are TGTGCCAGCAGCTTATCCGGGACTGAGACCGGGGAGCTGTTTTTT.

V usage is TRBV5-6 and J usage is TRBJ2-7; no definite D call. Germline assignment: CDR1 SGHDT and CDR2 YYEEEE. Trimming left V 0 bases short and J 1 base short, with 11 bases between. The CDR3 is 15 amino acids. In DNA, the CDR3 is TGTGCCAGCAGCTTGGGGGTTGGTTGGTCCTACGAGCAGTACTTC. It codes for CASSLGVGWSYEQYF.

The CDR3, as DNA: TGTGCCAGCAGAAAAGAAGATACGCAGTATTTT. Translating gives CASRKEDTQYF. The chain carries TRBV6-5 and TRBJ2-3; D gene ambiguous. The germline CDR1 and CDR2 sequences are MNHEY and SVGAGI. V lost 6 bases and J lost 5, with 6 bases in between. CDR3 length: 11 residues.

CDR3 bases: TGTGCCAGCAGTGGGGGGACAGGATTTCTTTCACCCCTCCACTTT. It codes for CASSGGTGFLSPLHF. This sequence joins TRBV27 and TRBJ1-6, with 8 bases fitting TRBD1. This CDR3 has 15 residues. Per germline, CDR1 MNHEY and CDR2 SMNVEV (reference sequence). With V trimmed by 5 bases and J by 9 bases, 9 bases remained unmatched.

This clone appeared once. The chain couples TRBV6-5 to TRBJ1-5; D not resolved. Between the trimmed V and J ends, which lost 5 bases and 6 bases, there was a span of 11 bases. Germline loops: CDR1 MNHEY, CDR2 SVGAGI. This CDR3 contains 13 residues. Here the CDR3 DNA reads TGTGCCAGCAGTCCGATCCTGGGTCAGCCCCAGCATTTT. This sequence encodes CASSPILGQPQHF.